This record covers a single T cell receptor beta chain. Its antigen is as yet unknown. This entry comes from a study of CD8+ T cells in alopecia areata. Background on the study: For the treated group, dosing was oral tofacitinib at 5 to 10 mg twice daily. Study findings and constraints: Under tofacitinib, numerous expanded lesional clonotypes remained detectable in scalp and blood. Affected lesional scalp, above all in alopecia totalis/universalis, was more clonal than normal scalp. Within the top 100, expanded CD8+ clones significantly decreased with tofacitinib, as did scalp clonality.

Regarding treatment: oral pan-JAK inhibitor, 5-10 mg twice daily. V dropped 5 bases and J dropped 2; count of bases not matched to a gene: 2. This CDR3 contains 15 residues. CDR1 and CDR2 from the germline V gene are MNHEY and SVGAGI. RNA extraction and reverse transcription yielded cDNA as sequencing template. The table came from immunoSEQ multiplex PCR; TCRdb's copy has only in-frame clones and leaves some out. The sample records 200,000 to 250,000 clones, under 70% being singletons. Specimen: CD4+ T cells sorted from blood, collected at week 4, from a patient treated with tofacitinib. The chain is built from TRBV6-5 and TRBJ2-1, with 11 positions matching TRBD2. This sequence was found in a human donor with alopecia areata. The CDR3 reads CASSPSGGTYNEQFF. CDR3 DNA: TGTGCCAGCAGTCCTAGCGGGGGGACCTACAATGAGCAGTTCTTC.